This TCR beta chain derives from a study of cytomegalovirus exposure and HLA in healthy donors. Looking at the study overall: Inside one of the first data releases sat about 85 million unique TCRs taken from HLA-typed donors.

The CDR3 consists of 13 residues. Germline V CDR1 and CDR2: SGHNT, YYREEE (reference sequence). V dropped 3 bases and J dropped 2 bases, with 9 bases sitting between them. The PCR was carried out with 60 Vbeta primers and 13 Jbeta primers. The protocol was immunoSEQ multiplex PCR, while the TCRdb copy is restricted to in-frame clones and leaves out a portion. The table includes some 150,000 clones, roughly 78% detected once. Donors consisted of healthy bone marrow donors. The receptor comes from a man between 35 and 55 years old in good health and CMV-seropositive. The chain uses TRBV5-4 and TRBJ2-7; possible D gene TRBD1, 5 bases. Material for sequencing was PBMCs. CDR3 loop: CASSSQGAYEQYF. CDR3 coding DNA: TGTGCCAGCAGCTCCCAAGGGGCCTACGAGCAGTACTTC.